These T cell receptor beta chains were read from a single sample in a study of T cells in Graves' hyperthyroidism and ophthalmopathy. TCRdb re-derived calls from the multiplex PCR reads in MiXCR, one entry per CDR3 protein. The repertoire holds 280,000 or so distinct CDR3 sequences, with around 15% as singletons. The material sequenced was blood. Every receptor here comes from a woman aged 45-59 years with Graves' hyperthyroidism that later progressed to Graves' ophthalmopathy. The CDR3 runs from the conserved cysteine through the conserved F or W. The D gene is left open where the match is weak. The size field is filled for only some rows; it gives once, few, many or a size class.

V	D	J	size	CDR3	DNA
TRBV9	TRBD2	TRBJ2-1	many	CASSVIPGLAGPDEQFF	TGTGCCAGCAGCGTAATTCCGGGACTAGCGGGTCCTGATGAGCAGTTCTTC
TRBV30	NA	TRBJ2-5	many	CAWNRQPQETQYF	TGTGCCTGGAACAGACAGCCGCAAGAGACCCAGTACTTC
TRBV2	TRBD2	TRBJ2-3	many	CANPPPGLGSDTQYF	TGTGCCAACCCCCCACCGGGACTAGGGTCAGATACGCAGTATTTT
TRBV20-1	NA	TRBJ1-1	many	CSARLNTEAFF	TGCAGTGCAAGACTGAACACTGAAGCTTTCTTT
TRBV28	TRBD2	TRBJ2-3	once	CASSYVPAGRTDTQYF	TGTGCCAGCAGTTACGTACCAGCGGGACGTACAGATACGCAGTATTTT
TRBV20-1	TRBD2	TRBJ2-1	many	CSARAGLAGAYNEQFF	TGCAGTGCTAGAGCCGGACTAGCGGGAGCTTACAATGAGCAGTTCTTC
TRBV11-2	NA	TRBJ1-1	many	CASSFTGTTGGEAFF	TGTGCCAGCAGCTTCACCGGGACAACCGGGGGTGAAGCTTTCTTT
TRBV19	NA	TRBJ1-1	many	CASSMRTENTEAFF	TGTGCCAGTAGTATGAGGACGGAGAACACTGAAGCTTTCTTT
TRBV3-1	TRBD1	TRBJ2-7	many	CASGEQGAYEQYF	TGTGCCAGCGGGGAACAGGGGGCCTACGAGCAGTACTTC
TRBV6-1	TRBD1	TRBJ1-2	NA	CASRDTGGFYGYTF	TGTGCCAGCAGAGATACAGGGGGCTTCTATGGCTACACCTTC
TRBV27	NA	TRBJ2-4	NA	CASSSNLFGSNIQYF	TGTGCCAGCAGTTCCAACCTATTTGGGAGTAACATTCAGTACTTC
TRBV19	TRBD1	TRBJ2-7	few	CASSVTGTGVYEQYF	TGTGCCAGTAGTGTTACCGGGACAGGGGTATACGAGCAGTACTTC
TRBV5-1	NA	TRBJ2-7	many	CASSPTGSGTYEQYF	TGCGCCAGCAGCCCCACCGGGTCCGGGACCTACGAGCAGTACTTC
TRBV28	TRBD2	TRBJ2-7	many	CASSLDLAGVSEQYF	TGTGCCAGCAGTTTGGACCTAGCGGGAGTGAGCGAGCAGTACTTC
TRBV7-2	TRBD1	TRBJ2-7	many	CASSSRDPVRGRSYEQYF	TGTGCCAGCAGCTCCCGGGACCCTGTCAGGGGGCGATCCTACGAGCAGTACTTC
TRBV30	NA	TRBJ1-3	many	CAWSVLSGNTIYF	TGTGCCTGGAGTGTACTCTCTGGAAACACCATATATTTT
TRBV5-4	NA	TRBJ1-2	NA	CASSSYQGQRNYGYTF	TGTGCCAGCAGCTCGTATCAGGGTCAGAGGAACTATGGCTACACCTTC
TRBV7-9	NA	TRBJ1-2	NA	CASSLGEGANYGYTF	TGTGCCAGCAGCTTAGGAGAGGGGGCTAACTATGGCTACACCTTC
TRBV7-9	NA	TRBJ1-1	NA	CASSLRRDWATEAFF	TGTGCCAGCAGCCTCCGCAGGGACTGGGCCACTGAAGCTTTCTTT
TRBV20-1	TRBD1	TRBJ1-5	many	CSAKGQPGEPQHF	TGCAGTGCCAAGGGACAGCCGGGGGAGCCCCAGCATTTT
TRBV30	TRBD2	TRBJ2-3	many	CAWRASGSVDTQYF	TGTGCCTGGAGGGCTAGCGGGAGTGTAGATACGCAGTATTTT
TRBV4-1	TRBD1	TRBJ1-4	NA	CASSPRDRVPKANEKLFF	TGCGCCAGCAGCCCTCGGGACAGGGTGCCTAAAGCTAATGAAAAACTGTTTTTT
TRBV10-3	TRBD1	TRBJ1-5	many	CATTLDRDQPQHF	TGTGCCACTACCTTAGACAGGGATCAGCCCCAGCATTTT
TRBV11-3	TRBD1	TRBJ2-2	NA	CASSPGGTGASGELFF	TGTGCCAGCAGCCCCGGCGGGACAGGGGCGAGCGGGGAGCTGTTTTTT
TRBV28	TRBD2	TRBJ2-7	few	CASRGWGAYDGRADEQYF	TGTGCCAGCAGGGGGTGGGGGGCGTACGACGGGAGGGCGGACGAGCAGTACTTC
TRBV27	NA	TRBJ1-5	many	CASSLQGAVGNQPQHF	TGTGCCAGCAGTCTACAAGGGGCTGTGGGCAATCAGCCCCAGCATTTT
TRBV9	TRBD2	TRBJ2-3	NA	CASSVGLADSADTQYF	TGTGCCAGCAGCGTAGGTCTAGCGGATAGCGCAGATACGCAGTATTTT
TRBV5-1	NA	TRBJ2-7	many	CASSWYMDEQYF	TGCGCCAGCAGCTGGTATATGGACGAGCAGTACTTC
TRBV19	NA	TRBJ1-6	NA	CASSRGQESSYNSPLHF	TGTGCCAGTAGCCGGGGGCAGGAGAGCTCCTATAATTCACCCCTCCACTTT
TRBV5-5	NA	TRBJ1-1	many	CASSTRQAGNTEAFF	TGTGCCAGCAGCACCCGCCAGGCAGGGAACACTGAAGCTTTCTTT
TRBV7-2	NA	TRBJ2-6	few	CASSPWGTGANVLTF	TGTGCCAGCAGCCCCTGGGGTACTGGGGCCAACGTCCTGACTTTC
TRBV7-9	NA	TRBJ2-6	NA	CASNIPGREANVLTF	TGTGCCAGCAACATCCCGGGGAGAGAGGCCAACGTCCTGACTTTC
TRBV2	TRBD1	TRBJ2-2	many	CASSSTRGRVAGELFF	TGTGCCAGCAGTTCGACCAGGGGGCGCGTCGCCGGGGAGCTGTTTTTT
TRBV7-6	NA	TRBJ2-1	NA	CASSLFTNNEQFF	TGTGCCAGCAGCCTATTCACGAACAATGAGCAGTTCTTC
TRBV28	NA	TRBJ2-3	many	CASSETAGIDTQYF	TGTGCCAGCAGTGAAACCGCGGGAATAGATACGCAGTATTTT
TRBV20-1	TRBD2	TRBJ2-1	many	CSATNPAGGNNEQFF	TGCAGTGCTACCAACCCAGCGGGAGGGAACAATGAGCAGTTCTTC
TRBV24-1	NA	TRBJ1-1	many	CATSGSGEGNTEAFF	TGTGCCACCAGTGGGTCAGGGGAGGGGAACACTGAAGCTTTCTTT
TRBV7-9	TRBD1	TRBJ1-4	many	CASSSGQGIEKLFF	TGTGCCAGCAGTTCGGGACAGGGAATTGAAAAACTGTTTTTT
TRBV20-1	NA	TRBJ2-3	many	CSALRDTSTDTQYF	TGCAGTGCCCTCCGGGACACGAGCACAGATACGCAGTATTTT
TRBV7-2	NA	TRBJ2-3	NA	CASKVLRSTDTQYF	TGTGCCAGCAAGGTACTTCGGAGCACAGATACGCAGTATTTT
TRBV4-1	NA	TRBJ2-4	few	CASSQTRQAKNIQYF	TGCGCCAGCAGCCAGACTCGACAAGCCAAAAACATTCAGTACTTC
TRBV13	NA	TRBJ2-1	NA	CASSPGTFSGVLKYNEQFF	TGTGCCAGCAGCCCGGGGACCTTTTCAGGGGTTCTCAAGTACAATGAGCAGTTCTTC
TRBV2	TRBD2	TRBJ2-3	many	CASSGLAGEGASTDTQYF	TGTGCCAGCAGTGGACTAGCGGGAGAAGGGGCTAGCACAGATACGCAGTATTTT
TRBV20-1	TRBD1	TRBJ1-4	few	CSASIPGQPNEKLFF	TGCAGTGCTAGTATTCCGGGACAGCCTAATGAAAAACTGTTTTTT
TRBV7-9	NA	TRBJ2-1	many	CASSLVGAEEQFF	TGTGCCAGCAGCTTAGTAGGGGCAGAAGAGCAGTTCTTC
TRBV28	TRBD1	TRBJ2-1	NA	CASSLGQGAGNEQFF	TGTGCCAGCAGCCTCGGACAGGGGGCCGGGAATGAGCAGTTCTTC
TRBV19	TRBD1	TRBJ2-3	few	CASSSDRGLADTQYF	TGTGCCAGTAGTTCGGACAGGGGACTGGCAGATACGCAGTATTTT
TRBV5-6	NA	TRBJ1-5	few	CASSQGDQPQHF	TGTGCCAGCAGCCAGGGAGATCAGCCCCAGCATTTT
TRBV7-2	NA	TRBJ2-1	many	CASSGRTSLGYNEQFF	TGTGCCAGCAGCGGACGGACGTCGCTGGGCTACAATGAGCAGTTCTTC
TRBV19	NA	TRBJ1-5	NA	CASSIGFYSNQPQHF	TGTGCCAGTAGTATTGGGTTCTATAGCAATCAGCCCCAGCATTTT